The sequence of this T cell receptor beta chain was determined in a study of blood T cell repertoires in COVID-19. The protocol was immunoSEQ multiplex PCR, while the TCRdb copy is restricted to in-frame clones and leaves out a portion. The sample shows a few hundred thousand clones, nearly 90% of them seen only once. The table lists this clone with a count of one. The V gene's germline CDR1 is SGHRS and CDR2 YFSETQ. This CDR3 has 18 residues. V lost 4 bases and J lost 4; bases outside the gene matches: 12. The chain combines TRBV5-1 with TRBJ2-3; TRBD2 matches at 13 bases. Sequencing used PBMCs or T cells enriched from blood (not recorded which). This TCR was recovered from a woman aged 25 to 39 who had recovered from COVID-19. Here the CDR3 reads CASSGGGTSGDLPDTQYF. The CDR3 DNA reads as TGCGCCAGCAGCGGGGGAGGGACTAGCGGGGATCTTCCAGATACGCAGTATTTT.